The clone carrying this TCR beta chain was recorded many times. MiXCR was run by TCRdb on the 5' RACE reads, yielding one entry per CDR3 protein. In the table there are about 82,000 distinct CDR3 sequences, about 5.5% of which are singletons. This sample stems from a study of T cells of healthy individuals. This TCR came from a female donor in good health.

CDR3 sequence (DNA): TGCGCCAGCAGCTTACGTCCGGGACTAGCGGGGCTAGCCAAAAACATTCAGTACTTC. Its translation is CASSLRPGLAGLAKNIQYF. This chain uses TRBV4-1 with TRBJ2-4, with TRBD2 identical over 13 bases. Trimming took 5 bases from V and 0 from J; bases not matched to a gene: 10. The V gene's germline CDR1 is MGHRA and CDR2 YSYEKL. The CDR3 covers 19 residues.